This entry lists 12 T cell receptor beta chains sequenced from one sample in a study of early stage breast cancer tumors. Generated by immunoSEQ multiplex PCR, the TCRdb table keeps only in-frame clones and is missing some. The sample carries about 46,000 clones, about three quarters recorded once. The sample taken for sequencing was blood. The receptors shown here come from a person aged 40 to 49 with breast cancer.

The chain employs TRBV18 and TRBJ2-3; no definite D call. Germline loops: CDR1 KGHSH, CDR2 LQKENI. V dropped 2 bases and J dropped 4 bases, with 7 bases sitting between them. There are 13 residues in the CDR3. CDR3 in amino acids: CASSPLPPDTQYF. CDR3 DNA: TGTGCCAGCTCACCATTACCGCCAGATACGCAGTATTTT.

This clone came up a few times. Distinct nucleotide sequences in the sample also encode this CDR3. The chain links TRBV18 to TRBJ2-5; perhaps D is TRBD1 or TRBD2 (5 bases each). Germline V gene data show CDR1 as KGHSH and CDR2 as LQKENI. The CDR3 covers 14 residues. Deletions cut 1 base from V and 4 bases from J, with 10 bases between. CDR3 nucleotide sequence: TGTGCCAGCTCACCACAGGGTGGGGGAGAGACCCAGTACTTC. Its protein product is CASSPQGGGETQYF.

The chain recombines TRBV5-1 with TRBJ2-3; 9 bases map to TRBD2. CDR3 length: 16 residues. The J segment lost 1 base and the V segment lost 0 bases, leaving 3 bases of the junction unmatched. Germline V lookup: CDR1 SGHRS, CDR2 YFSETQ. CDR3 bases: TGCGCCAGCAGCTTGGGTGCGGGAGGGGGCACAGATACGCAGTATTTT. Translation: CASSLGAGGGTDTQYF.

The rearrangement links TRBV2 to TRBJ2-2; 13 nucleotides match TRBD2. This CDR3 contains 14 residues. The V gene's germline CDR1 is SNHLY and CDR2 FYNNEI. V lost 6 bases and J lost 8; bases outside the gene matches: 3. For the CDR3, the DNA is TGTGCCAGCAGCCGGGGACTAGCGGGAGGGGAGCTGTTTTTT. This encodes CASSRGLAGGELFF. Supplemented by reference TRBV2 and TRBJ2-2, the full variable domain reads EPEVTQTPSHQVTQMGQEVILRCVPISNHLYFYWYRQILGQKVEFLVSFYNNEISEKSEIFDDQFSVERPDGSNFTLKIRSTKLEDSAMYFCASSRGLAGGELFFGEGSRLTVL.

This chain uses TRBV4-1 with TRBJ2-7; 11 bases map to TRBD2. The germline V gene encodes CDR1 MGHRA and CDR2 YSYEKL. This CDR3 has 18 amino acids. V was clipped by 1 base and J by 6 bases; unmatched bases: 14. CDR3 sequence: CASSQGLAGKLSTSEQYF. DNA for the CDR3: TGCGCCAGCAGCCAAGGACTAGCGGGGAAATTATCTACGAGCGAGCAGTACTTC.

The chain is built from TRBV5-1 and TRBJ1-2; TRBD1 might be the D (5 bases). This CDR3 has 16 residues. The V end was cut by 2 bases, the J end by 2 bases, with 16 bases between. Germline lookup yields CDR1 SGHRS and CDR2 YFSETQ. In nucleotides, the CDR3 is TGCGCCAGCAGCTTTGACGGGGCAGATATGAACTATGGCTACACCTTC. Protein sequence: CASSFDGADMNYGYTF.

The rearrangement uses TRBV5-1 and TRBJ2-3, with 9 bases lining up with TRBD1. J was trimmed by 2 bases and V by 0 bases; bases with no gene match: 4. The CDR3 is made up of 16 amino acids. Per the germline V gene, CDR1 is SGHRS and CDR2 is YFSETQ. Here the CDR3 DNA reads TGCGCCAGCAGCTTGGGCACAGGGGGCTACACAGATACGCAGTATTTT. Encoded protein: CASSLGTGGYTDTQYF. Full variable domain (rest looked up from reference TRBV5-1 and TRBJ2-3): KAGVTQTPRYLIKTRGQQVTLSCSPISGHRSVSWYQQTPGQGLQFLFEYFSETQRNKGNFPGRFSGRQFSNSRSEMNVSTLELGDSALYLCASSLGTGGYTDTQYFGPGTRLTVL.

V is TRBV11-3 and J is TRBJ2-1; 11 bases are shared with TRBD2. The CDR3 has 17 amino acids. V trimming: 4 bases; J trimming: 5 bases; junction bases outside the gene matches: 10. Per germline, CDR1 SGHNT and CDR2 YENEEA. The CDR3 sequence is CASSSPPSGRPNNEQFF. CDR3 DNA sequence: TGTGCCAGCAGCTCCCCCCCTAGCGGGAGGCCGAACAATGAGCAGTTCTTC.

The rearrangement uses TRBV29-1 and TRBJ1-2; a weak D match, TRBD1 (5 bases). Trimming left V 4 bases short and J 0 bases short, with 9 bases between. Per germline, CDR1 SQVTM and CDR2 ANQGSEA. This CDR3 contains 13 residues. The CDR3 here is CSVGDGSNYGYTF. The CDR3, as DNA: TGCAGCGTTGGGGACGGCTCTAACTATGGCTACACCTTC.

J is TRBJ2-3 and V is TRBV4-1; D may match TRBD1 or TRBD2 (5 bases each). Trimming left V 4 bases short and J 0 bases short, with 11 bases between. CDR1 is MGHRA, CDR2 YSYEKL, per germline. This CDR3 has 15 amino acids. In DNA form, the CDR3 reads TGCGCCAGCAGCCGTTCGGGGCTTAGCACAGATACGCAGTATTTT. It specifies CASSRSGLSTDTQYF.

V usage is TRBV6-1 and J usage is TRBJ2-7, with D possibly being TRBD2 (5 bases). In germline, CDR1 is MNHNS, CDR2 SASEGT. The CDR3 loop spans 14 amino acids. Trimming shortened V by 2 bases and J by 7 bases, and 15 bases separated the two germline ends. In DNA, the CDR3 is TGTGCCAGCAGTGAACTTGCCATCTCGGGGGAGCAGTACTTC. This codes for CASSELAISGEQYF.

This chain joins TRBV5-5 and TRBJ2-7; maybe TRBD1 (5 bases). The germline V gene has CDR1 SGHKS and CDR2 YYEKEE (reference sequence). V was clipped by 3 bases and J by 9 bases, with 16 bases between them. The CDR3 is 13 amino acids. The CDR3 here is CASSSVFGQGQYF. DNA for the CDR3: TGTGCCAGCAGCTCTGTGTTCGGGCAGGGGCAGTACTTC.